The clone carrying this T cell receptor beta chain occurred a few times. Its specificity is not known. RNA transcripts were the template for amplifying TCR beta CDR3 regions. Primed by the HTBI set, a first-round RT-PCR was run on the TCR CDR3. Each CDR3 protein gets one entry after TCRdb re-called the multiplex PCR reads with MiXCR. The data contain around 580,000 distinct CDR3 sequences, around 15% of them singletons. This sample was included in a study of T cells in Graves' hyperthyroidism and ophthalmopathy. Findings and caveats of the study: Most thyroid clonotypes expanded above 0.001 were also detected in blood. Stable hyperthyroidism and ophthalmopathy were separated using 13 V-J signatures.

CDR1 and CDR2 from the germline V gene are KGHDR and SFDVKD. Trimming cost V 1 base and J 5 bases, with 7 bases left between them. This CDR3 comprises 13 residues. Together with thyroid ultrasound, orbital computed tomography, serum thyroxine and TRAb, clinical symptoms were used for diagnoses. Isolation of PBMCs was performed on 9.5 to 10 ml fresh peripheral blood. This TCR came from a woman aged 18-29 years with Graves' hyperthyroidism. The chain joins TRBV24-1 to TRBJ2-5; unclear D gene. Sample: blood. The CDR3 protein is CATSDFPRETQYF. The DNA for the CDR3 is TGTGCCACCAGTGATTTTCCCCGGGAGACCCAGTACTTC.